The rows below give T cell receptor beta chains drawn from one sample of a study of OX40 agonist ivuxolimab in advanced cancers. Profiling relied on immunoSEQ multiplex PCR, and the TCRdb table lists in-frame clones only, not all of them. The data hold about 52,000 clones, with 94% observed a single time. Sequenced here: CD4+ or CD8+ T cells sorted from blood, sampled in a trial of the OX40 agonist ivuxolimab. Source of these receptors: an adult with an advanced solid tumor such as melanoma, head and neck, liver or kidney cancer. Both conserved end residues are trimmed from each CDR3. Fields, in order: D gene, V gene, J gene, CDR3 protein. The D gene is left open where the match is weak.

D gene: .; V gene: TRBV5-8; J gene: TRBJ2-7; CDR3 protein: ASSLDPGVFDEQY
D gene: .; V gene: TRBV11-3; J gene: TRBJ2-7; CDR3 protein: ASSYGGTSYEQY
D gene: .; V gene: TRBV30; J gene: TRBJ2-2; CDR3 protein: AWAEGAGELF
D gene: .; V gene: TRBV30; J gene: TRBJ2-3; CDR3 protein: AWNTDGLLACDTDTQY
D gene: .; V gene: TRBV5-1; J gene: TRBJ1-3; CDR3 protein: ASSYGLGNTIY
D gene: .; V gene: TRBV7-9; J gene: TRBJ2-7; CDR3 protein: ASSSTHSVTSSYEQY
D gene: .; V gene: TRBV9; J gene: TRBJ2-6; CDR3 protein: ASSVNPGDAGANVLT
D gene: .; V gene: TRBV27; J gene: TRBJ2-5; CDR3 protein: ASSPLESRETQY
D gene: .; V gene: TRBV5-8; J gene: TRBJ1-5; CDR3 protein: ASSLVGSENQPQH
D gene: .; V gene: TRBV27; J gene: TRBJ2-7; CDR3 protein: ASSLSGGPFYEQY
D gene: .; V gene: TRBV18; J gene: TRBJ2-1; CDR3 protein: ASSPPHNEQF
D gene: TRBD1; V gene: TRBV19; J gene: TRBJ2-5; CDR3 protein: ASSKGGAETQY
D gene: .; V gene: TRBV6-5; J gene: TRBJ2-2; CDR3 protein: ASRGGTGELF
D gene: .; V gene: TRBV7-8; J gene: TRBJ2-3; CDR3 protein: ASSFKGMPDTQY